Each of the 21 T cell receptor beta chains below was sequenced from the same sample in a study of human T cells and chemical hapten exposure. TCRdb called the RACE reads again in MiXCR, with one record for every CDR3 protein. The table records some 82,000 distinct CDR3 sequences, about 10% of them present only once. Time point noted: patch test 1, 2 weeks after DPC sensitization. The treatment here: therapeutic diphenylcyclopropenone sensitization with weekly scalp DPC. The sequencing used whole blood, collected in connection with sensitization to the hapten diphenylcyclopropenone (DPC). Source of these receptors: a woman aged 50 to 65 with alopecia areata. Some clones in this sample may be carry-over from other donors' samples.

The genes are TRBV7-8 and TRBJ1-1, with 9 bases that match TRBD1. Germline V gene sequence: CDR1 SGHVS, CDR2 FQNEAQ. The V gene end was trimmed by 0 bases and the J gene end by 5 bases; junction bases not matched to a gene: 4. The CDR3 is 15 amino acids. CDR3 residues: CASSLADRGGTEAFF. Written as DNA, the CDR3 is TGTGCCAGCAGCTTAGCGGACAGGGGAGGAACTGAAGCTTTCTTT. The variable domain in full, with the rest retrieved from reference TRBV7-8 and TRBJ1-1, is GAGVSQSPRYKVAKRGQDVALRCDPISGHVSLFWYQQALGQGPEFLTYFQNEAQLDKSGLPSDRFFAERPEGSVSTLKIQRTQQEDSAVYLCASSLADRGGTEAFFGQGTRLTVV.

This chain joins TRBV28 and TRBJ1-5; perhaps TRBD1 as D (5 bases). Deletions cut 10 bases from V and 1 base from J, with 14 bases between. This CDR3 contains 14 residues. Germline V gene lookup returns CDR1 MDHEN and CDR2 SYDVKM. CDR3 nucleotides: TGTGCCACTTCGGAACGGGGGAGCAATCAGCCCCAGCATTTT. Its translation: CATSERGSNQPQHF.

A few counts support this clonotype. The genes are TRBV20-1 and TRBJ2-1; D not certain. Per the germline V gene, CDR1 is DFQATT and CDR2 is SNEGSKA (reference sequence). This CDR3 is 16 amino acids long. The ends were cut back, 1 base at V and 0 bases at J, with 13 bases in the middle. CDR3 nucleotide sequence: TGCAGTGCTAGAGTCTTGGGCACTTCCTCCTACAATGAGCAGTTCTTC. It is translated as CSARVLGTSSYNEQFF.

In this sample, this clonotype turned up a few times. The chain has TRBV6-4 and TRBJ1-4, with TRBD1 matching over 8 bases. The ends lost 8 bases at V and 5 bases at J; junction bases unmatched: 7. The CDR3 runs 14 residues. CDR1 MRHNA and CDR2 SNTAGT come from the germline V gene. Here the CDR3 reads CASPRTGRNEKLFF. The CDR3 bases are TGTGCCAGCCCCCGGACAGGGAGAAATGAAAAACTGTTTTTT.

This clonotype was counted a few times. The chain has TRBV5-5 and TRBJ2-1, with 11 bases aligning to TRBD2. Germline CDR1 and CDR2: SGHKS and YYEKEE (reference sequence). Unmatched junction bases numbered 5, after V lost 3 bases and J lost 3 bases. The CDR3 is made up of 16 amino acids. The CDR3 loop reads CASSSGTSGHYNEQFF. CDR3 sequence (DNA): TGTGCCAGCAGCTCTGGGACTAGCGGACACTACAATGAGCAGTTCTTC.

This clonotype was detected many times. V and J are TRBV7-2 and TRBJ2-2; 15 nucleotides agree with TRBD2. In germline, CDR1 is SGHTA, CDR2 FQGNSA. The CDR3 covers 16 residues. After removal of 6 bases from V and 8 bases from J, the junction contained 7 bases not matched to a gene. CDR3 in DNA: TGTGCCAGCAGATATGGACTAGCGGGAGGGCTGGGGGAGCTGTTTTTT. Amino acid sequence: CASRYGLAGGLGELFF.

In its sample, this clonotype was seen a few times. CDR3 DNA: TGTGCCAGCAGTTCCGCCATATCGACAGGGAATCGGGCCTATGGCTACACCTTC. It is translated as CASSSAISTGNRAYGYTF. This chain connects TRBV6-2 or TRBV6-3 to TRBJ1-2; TRBD1 aligns across 7 bases. Germline CDR1 MNHEY, CDR2 SVGEGT. After removal of 4 bases from V and 4 bases from J, the junction contained 18 bases not matched to a gene. The length of the CDR3 is 18 residues.

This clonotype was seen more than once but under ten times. This chain's CDR3 is CAATAGAEAFF. As DNA, the CDR3 is TGTGCCGCCACTGCAGGGGCTGAAGCTTTCTTT. V usage is TRBV2 and J usage is TRBJ1-1; tentative D call: TRBD1 (6 bases). CDR3 length: 11 amino acids. V shed 11 bases and J shed 6 bases, with 13 bases lying between them. Per the germline V gene, CDR1 is SNHLY and CDR2 is FYNNEI. Drawing the rest from reference TRBV2 and TRBJ1-1, the complete variable domain is EPEVTQTPSHQVTQMGQEVILRCVPISNHLYFYWYRQILGQKVEFLVSFYNNEISEKSEIFDDQFSVERPDGSNFTLKIRSTKLEDSAMYFCAATAGAEAFFGQGTRLTVV.

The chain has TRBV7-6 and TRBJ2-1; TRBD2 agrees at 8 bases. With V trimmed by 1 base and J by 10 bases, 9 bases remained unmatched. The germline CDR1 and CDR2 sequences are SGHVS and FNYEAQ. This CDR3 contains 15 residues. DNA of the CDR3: TGTGCCAGCAGCTTAGGACTAGCGCTAGCCGGGGAGCAGTTCTTC. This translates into CASSLGLALAGEQFF.

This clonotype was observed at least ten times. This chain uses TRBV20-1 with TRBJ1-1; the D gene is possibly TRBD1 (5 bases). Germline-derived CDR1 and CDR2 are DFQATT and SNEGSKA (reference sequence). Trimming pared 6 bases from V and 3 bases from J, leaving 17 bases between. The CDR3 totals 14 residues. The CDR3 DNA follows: TGCAGTGCCCCGCGGGCGGGGGTGGACACTGAAGCTTTCTTT. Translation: CSAPRAGVDTEAFF.

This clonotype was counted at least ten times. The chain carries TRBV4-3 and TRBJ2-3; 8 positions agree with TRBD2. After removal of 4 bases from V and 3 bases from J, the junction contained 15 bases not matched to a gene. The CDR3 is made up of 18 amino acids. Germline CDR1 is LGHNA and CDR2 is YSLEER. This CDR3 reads CASSPLWGASGSTDTQYF. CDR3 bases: TGCGCCAGCAGCCCGCTTTGGGGGGCTAGCGGGTCTACAGATACGCAGTATTTT.

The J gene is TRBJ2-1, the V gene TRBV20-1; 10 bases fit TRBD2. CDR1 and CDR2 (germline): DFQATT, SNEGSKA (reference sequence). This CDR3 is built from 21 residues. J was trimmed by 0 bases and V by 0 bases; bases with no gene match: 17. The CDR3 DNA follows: TGCAGTGCTAGAGATTACAGCCGGGATAGCGGGGGGCTAAGCTCCTACAATGAGCAGTTCTTC. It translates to CSARDYSRDSGGLSSYNEQFF.

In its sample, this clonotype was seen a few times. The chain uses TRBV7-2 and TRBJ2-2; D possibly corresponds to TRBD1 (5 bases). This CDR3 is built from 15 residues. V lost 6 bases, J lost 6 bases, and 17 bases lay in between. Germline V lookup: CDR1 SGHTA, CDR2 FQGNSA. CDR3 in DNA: TGTGCCAGCAGAGGGTGGGGCTCTCCTCCCGGGGAGCTGTTTTTT. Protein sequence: CASRGWGSPPGELFF.

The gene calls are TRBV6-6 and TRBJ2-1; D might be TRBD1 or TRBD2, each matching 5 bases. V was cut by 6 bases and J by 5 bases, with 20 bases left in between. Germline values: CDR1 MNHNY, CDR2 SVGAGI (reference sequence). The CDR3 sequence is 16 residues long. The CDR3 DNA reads TGTGCCAGCAGATCGCCGAGAACAGGAGGAGACAATGAGCAGTTCTTC. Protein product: CASRSPRTGGDNEQFF.

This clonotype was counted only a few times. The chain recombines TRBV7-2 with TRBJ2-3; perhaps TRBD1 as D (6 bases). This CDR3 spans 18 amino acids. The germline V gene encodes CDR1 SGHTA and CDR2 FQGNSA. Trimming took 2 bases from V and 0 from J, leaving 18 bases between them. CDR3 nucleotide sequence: TGTGCCAGCAGCTTACTCCCCCCACGGACAGCAAGCACAGATACGCAGTATTTT. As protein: CASSLLPPRTASTDTQYF.

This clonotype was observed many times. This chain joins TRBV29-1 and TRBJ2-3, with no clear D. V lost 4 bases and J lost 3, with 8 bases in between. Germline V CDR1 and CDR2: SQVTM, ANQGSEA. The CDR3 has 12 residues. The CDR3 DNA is TGCAGCGTTGGAAGGTCTACAGATACGCAGTATTTT. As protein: CSVGRSTDTQYF.

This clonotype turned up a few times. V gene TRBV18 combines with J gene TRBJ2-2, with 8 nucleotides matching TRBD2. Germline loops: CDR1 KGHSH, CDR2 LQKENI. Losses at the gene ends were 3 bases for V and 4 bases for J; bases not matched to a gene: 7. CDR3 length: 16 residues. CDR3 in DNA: TGTGCCAGCTCACCGCGGGGACTAGTTCCCACCGGGGAGCTGTTTTTT. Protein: CASSPRGLVPTGELFF.

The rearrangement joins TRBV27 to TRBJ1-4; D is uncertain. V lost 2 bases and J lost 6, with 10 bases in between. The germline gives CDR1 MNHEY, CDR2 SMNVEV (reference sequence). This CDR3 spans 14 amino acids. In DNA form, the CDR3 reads TGTGCCAGCAGTTTAAAGGCCGGTTATGAAAAACTGTTTTTT. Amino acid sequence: CASSLKAGYEKLFF.

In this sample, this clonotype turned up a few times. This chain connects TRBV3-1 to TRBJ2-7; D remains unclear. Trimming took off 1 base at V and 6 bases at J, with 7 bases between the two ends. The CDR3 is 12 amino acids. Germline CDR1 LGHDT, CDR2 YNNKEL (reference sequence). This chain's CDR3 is CASSQVRSEQYF. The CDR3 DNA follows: TGTGCCAGCAGCCAAGTGAGGAGCGAGCAGTACTTC.

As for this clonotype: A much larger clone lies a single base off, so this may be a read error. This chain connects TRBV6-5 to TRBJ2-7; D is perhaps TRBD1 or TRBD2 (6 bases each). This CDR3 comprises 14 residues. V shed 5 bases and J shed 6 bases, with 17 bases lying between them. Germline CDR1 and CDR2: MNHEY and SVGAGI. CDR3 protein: CASSNAGHTVEQYF. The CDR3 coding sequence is TGTGCCAGCAGTAATGCGGGACACACTGTCGAGCAGTACTTC.

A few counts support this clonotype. CDR3 bases: TGTGCCAGCAGCCCTCGGCTAGCGGGAGCTTTCTCCTACGAGCAGTACTTC. This sequence encodes CASSPRLAGAFSYEQYF. V usage is TRBV3-1 and J usage is TRBJ2-7, with 10 bases lining up with TRBD2. Germline V lookup: CDR1 LGHDT, CDR2 YNNKEL (reference sequence). This CDR3 has 17 amino acids. V was pared by 4 bases and J by 0 bases, with 9 bases of the junction left unmatched.